This T cell receptor beta chain was obtained from a study of technical replicates of blood from a few donors (dated 2017 in TCRdb). The library was produced with the immunoSEQ multiplex PCR assay. TCRdb holds this immuneACCESS table with in-frame rearrangements only. Some clones are missing; in checked studies, unresolved V genes explain under half, and the rest has no known cause. The sample data list 65,000 to 85,000 clones, and around 96% of these were observed just once. Nearly 0.2% of the sample goes to the ten largest clones. Taken from cysteine to phenylalanine, the CDR3 has 15 residues. Kept here is only the CDR3 DNA, which spans 45 bases and is read in frame from base 1. CDR1 and CDR2, looked up from the germline V gene, are SGHRS and YFSETQ. The V end loses 0 bases and the J end loses 2 bases, and a stretch of 10 bases separates them. As concerns this clone: What this receptor recognizes is not known. No base quality information exists; no much larger clone differs at one position.

This sequence uses TRBV5-1 and TRBJ2-3, and the D gene may be TRBD2, 7 bases matching. The sequenced sample was T cells isolated from PBMCs. The clonotype comes from a human donor in good health. The nucleotide sequence is given as TGCGCCAGCAGCTTGGGGGCGGGGGCCACAGATACGCAGTATTTT. It specifies CASSLGAGATDTQYF.